This note documents a single T cell receptor beta chain sequence. This record belongs to a study of blood T cell repertoires in COVID-19. Study details: Whether acute or convalescent, the COVID-19 samples came from the United States, Italy and Spain. PBMCs, B-cell-depleted T cells, or T cells provided the cDNA or gDNA that made up the material.

Sequenced by immunoSEQ multiplex PCR; TCRdb stores in-frame clones only, minus some. Here the sample spans roughly 100,000 clones, 70% to 75% being singletons. Trimming took 1 base from V and 4 from J, leaving 22 bases between them. The CDR3 is 18 residues long. Looked up from germline, CDR1 is MGHRA and CDR2 is YSYEKL. This sequence joins TRBV4-1 and TRBJ1-2; maybe TRBD1 (5 bases). This TCR was recovered from a human donor with acute or convalescent COVID-19. The donor label of this sample is uncertain. Sequencing input: peripheral blood. CDR3 protein: CASSQGLLAGTSGYGYTF. The DNA for the CDR3 is TGCGCCAGCAGCCAAGGCTTGCTTGCGGGGACCTCTGGCTATGGCTACACCTTC.